This TCR beta chain was sequenced in a study of T-cell memory formation after mild COVID-19. Study overall: For the most part, TCR clusters were specific to one donor. Study-wide points: Later expanders leaned CD4+, whereas clones that contracted between day 15 and 85 were balanced CD4/CD8. Chiefly within CM and EM were the contracting CD4+ clones; CD8+ ones were within EMRA.

Sample barcodes and UMIs were carried by the TCR alpha and TCR beta cDNA libraries that 5'RACE generated with constant-segment primers. TCRdb reanalysed the 5' RACE reads using MiXCR and keeps one entry per CDR3 protein. Here the sample spans 400,000 to 500,000 distinct CDR3 sequences, 18% being singletons. Ten or more counts support this clonotype. The antigen remains undetermined. The sample taken for sequencing was PBMCs or a T cell subset sorted from them (not recorded which). The TCR comes from a man aged 18-30 years who had mild COVID-19 (a few samples of this study predate the infection). Cell type and time point are not known.

CDR3 bases: TGTGCCAGCAGCCCCTACACAGATACGCAGTATTTT. As protein: CASSPYTDTQYF. This sequence joins TRBV7-2 and TRBJ2-3; D remains ambiguous. Germline values: CDR1 SGHTA, CDR2 FQGNSA. The ends were cut back, 5 bases at V and 2 bases at J, with 5 bases in the middle. The CDR3 length is 12 residues. Using reference TRBV7-2 and TRBJ2-3 for the parts outside the CDR3, the full variable domain is GAGVSQSPSNKVTEKGKDVELRCDPISGHTALYWYRQSLGQGLEFLIYFQGNSAPDKSGLPSDRFSAERTGGSVSTLTIQRTQQEDSAVYLCASSPYTDTQYFGPGTRLTVL.